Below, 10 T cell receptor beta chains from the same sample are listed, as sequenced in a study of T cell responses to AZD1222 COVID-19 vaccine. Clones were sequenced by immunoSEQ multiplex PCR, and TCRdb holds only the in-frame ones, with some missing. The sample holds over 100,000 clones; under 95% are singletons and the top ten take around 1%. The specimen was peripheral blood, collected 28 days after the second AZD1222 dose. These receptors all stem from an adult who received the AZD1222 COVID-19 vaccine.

Here the CDR3 reads CSAGLAGVSYNEQFF. CDR3 nucleotides: TGCAGCGCAGGACTAGCGGGAGTATCCTACAATGAGCAGTTCTTC. J is TRBJ2-1 and V is TRBV29-1; TRBD2 agrees at 13 bases. Germline CDR1 and CDR2: SQVTM and ANQGSEA. V dropped 7 bases and J dropped 1; count of bases not matched to a gene: 4. The CDR3 is 15 residues long.

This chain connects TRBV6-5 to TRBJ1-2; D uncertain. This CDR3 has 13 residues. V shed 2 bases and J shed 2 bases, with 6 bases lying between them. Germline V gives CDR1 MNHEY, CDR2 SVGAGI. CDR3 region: CASSYSGNYGYTF. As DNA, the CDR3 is TGTGCCAGCAGTTACAGCGGGAACTATGGCTACACCTTC.

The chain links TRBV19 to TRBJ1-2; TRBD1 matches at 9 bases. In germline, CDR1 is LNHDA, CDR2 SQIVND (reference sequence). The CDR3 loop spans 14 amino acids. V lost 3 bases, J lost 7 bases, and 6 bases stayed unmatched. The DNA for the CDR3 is TGTGCCAGTAGTATGAGGGGACAGGGATCTGGCTACACCTTC. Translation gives CASSMRGQGSGYTF.

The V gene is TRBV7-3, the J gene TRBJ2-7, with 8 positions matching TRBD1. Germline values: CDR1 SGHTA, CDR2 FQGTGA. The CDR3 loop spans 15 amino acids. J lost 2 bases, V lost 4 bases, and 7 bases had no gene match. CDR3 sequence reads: CASSSTGTGTYEQYF. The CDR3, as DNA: TGTGCCAGCAGCTCGACCGGGACAGGAACCTACGAGCAGTACTTC. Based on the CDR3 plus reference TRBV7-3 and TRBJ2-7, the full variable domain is GAGVSQTPSNKVTEKGKYVELRCDPISGHTALYWYRQSLGQGPEFLIYFQGTGAADDSGLPNDRFFAVRPEGSVSTLKIQRTERGDSAVYLCASSSTGTGTYEQYFGPGTRLTVT.

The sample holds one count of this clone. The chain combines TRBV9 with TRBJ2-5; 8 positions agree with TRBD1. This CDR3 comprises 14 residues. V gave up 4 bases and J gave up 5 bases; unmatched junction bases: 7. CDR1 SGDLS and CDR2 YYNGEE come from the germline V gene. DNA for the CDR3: TGTGCCAGCAGCAAAGGACAGGGTGGGGAGACCCAGTACTTC. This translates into CASSKGQGGETQYF. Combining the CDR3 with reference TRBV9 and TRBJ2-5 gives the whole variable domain DSGVTQTPKHLITATGQRVTLRCSPRSGDLSVYWYQQSLDQGLQFLIQYYNGEERAKGNILERFSAQQFPDLHSELNLSSLELGDSALYFCASSKGQGGETQYFGPGTRLLVL.

The CDR3 region has the DNA TGTGCCAGCAGTCTTGGACAGGACTATGGAGGCTACACCTTC. Translated, it gives CASSLGQDYGGYTF. This sequence joins TRBV28 and TRBJ1-2; 7 bases agree with TRBD1. V lost 5 bases and J lost 8; bases outside the gene matches: 11. The CDR3 is made up of 14 amino acids. Germline loops: CDR1 MDHEN, CDR2 SYDVKM.

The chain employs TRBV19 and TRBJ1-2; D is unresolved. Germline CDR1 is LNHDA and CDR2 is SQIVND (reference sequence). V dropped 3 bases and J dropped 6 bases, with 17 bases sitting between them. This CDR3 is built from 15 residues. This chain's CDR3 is CASSIPDLHYDGYTF. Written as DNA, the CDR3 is TGTGCCAGTAGTATCCCGGACCTTCACTATGATGGCTACACCTTC.

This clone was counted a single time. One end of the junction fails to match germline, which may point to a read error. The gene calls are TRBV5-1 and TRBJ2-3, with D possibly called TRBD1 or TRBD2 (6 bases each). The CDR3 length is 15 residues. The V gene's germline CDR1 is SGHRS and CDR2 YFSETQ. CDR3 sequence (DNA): TGCGCCAGCAGCTTAACGGTTACGGGGGCAGAGACGCAGTATTTT. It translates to CASSLTVTGAETQYF.

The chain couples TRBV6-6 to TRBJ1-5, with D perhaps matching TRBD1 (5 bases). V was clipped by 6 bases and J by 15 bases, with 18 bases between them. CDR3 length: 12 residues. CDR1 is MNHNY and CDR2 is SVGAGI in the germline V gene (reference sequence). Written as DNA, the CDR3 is TGTGCCAGCAGAGGCCGAGGGGAAGGTCGGCATTTT. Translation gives CASRGRGEGRHF.

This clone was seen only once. The CDR3 loop is CASSSGQGRYEQYF. In nucleotides, the CDR3 is TGTGCCAGCAGCTCCGGACAGGGGCGGTACGAGCAGTACTTC. The rearrangement links TRBV5-4 to TRBJ2-7; TRBD1 matches 9 bases. Germline CDR1 reads SGHNT; CDR2 reads YYREEE (reference sequence). V was clipped by 3 bases and J by 4 bases; unmatched bases: 5. The CDR3 is made up of 14 amino acids. The full variable domain, with the rest looked up from reference TRBV5-4 and TRBJ2-7, is ETGVTQSPTHLIKTRGQQVTLRCSSQSGHNTVSWYQQALGQGPQFIFQYYREEENGRGNFPPRFSGLQFPNYSSELNVNALELDDSALYLCASSSGQGRYEQYFGPGTRLTVT.